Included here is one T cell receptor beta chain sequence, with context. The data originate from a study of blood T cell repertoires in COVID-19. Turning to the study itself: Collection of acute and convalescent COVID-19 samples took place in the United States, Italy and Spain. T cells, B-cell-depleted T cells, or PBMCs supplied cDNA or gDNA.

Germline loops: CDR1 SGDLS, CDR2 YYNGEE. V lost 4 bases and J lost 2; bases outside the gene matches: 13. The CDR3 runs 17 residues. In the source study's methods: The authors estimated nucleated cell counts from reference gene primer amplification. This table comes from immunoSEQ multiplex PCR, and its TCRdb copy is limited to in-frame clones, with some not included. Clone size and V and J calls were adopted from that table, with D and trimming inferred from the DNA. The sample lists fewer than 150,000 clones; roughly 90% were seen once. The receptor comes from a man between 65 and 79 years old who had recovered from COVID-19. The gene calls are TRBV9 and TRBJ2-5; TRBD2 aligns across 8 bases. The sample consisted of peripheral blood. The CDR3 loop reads CASSSRKGSGDQETQYF. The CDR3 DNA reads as TGTGCCAGCAGCTCCCGAAAGGGTAGCGGGGATCAAGAGACCCAGTACTTC.